This T cell receptor beta chain originates from a study of blood T cell repertoires in COVID-19. For the study at large: Collection of acute and convalescent COVID-19 samples took place in the United States, Italy and Spain.

In its sample, this clone was seen a few times. CDR1 and CDR2 (germline): SGHRS, YFSETQ. V was clipped by 1 base and J by 3 bases, with 7 bases between them. The CDR3 loop spans 13 amino acids. Original processing notes: Nucleated cell counts were estimated from reference gene primer amplification. Produced via immunoSEQ multiplex PCR; TCRdb's table is partial and in-frame only. That table gives V, J and clone size, and the DNA gave D and trimming. The sample lists 150,000 to 200,000 clones; roughly 88% were seen once. The chain has TRBV5-1 and TRBJ1-1; the D is unclear. Sequencing was carried out using PBMCs or T cells enriched from blood (not recorded which). This clonotype originated in a woman aged 18 to 35 who had recovered from COVID-19. CDR3 residues: CASSLSVDTEAFF. The CDR3 DNA reads TGCGCCAGCAGCTTGTCGGTCGACACTGAAGCTTTCTTT.